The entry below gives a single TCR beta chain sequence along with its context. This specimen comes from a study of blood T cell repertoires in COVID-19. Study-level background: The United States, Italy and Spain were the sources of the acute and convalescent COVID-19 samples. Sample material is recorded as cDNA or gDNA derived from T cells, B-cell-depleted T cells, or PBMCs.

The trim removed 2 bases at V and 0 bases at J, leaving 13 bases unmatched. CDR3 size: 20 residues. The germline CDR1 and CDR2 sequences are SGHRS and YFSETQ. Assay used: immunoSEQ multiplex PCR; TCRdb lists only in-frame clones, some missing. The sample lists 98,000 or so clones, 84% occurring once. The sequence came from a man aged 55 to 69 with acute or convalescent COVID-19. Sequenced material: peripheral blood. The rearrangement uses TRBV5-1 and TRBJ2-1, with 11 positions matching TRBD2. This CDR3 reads CASSLNSGRAWGSSYNEQFF. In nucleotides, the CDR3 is TGCGCCAGCAGCTTAAATAGCGGGAGGGCCTGGGGTAGCTCCTACAATGAGCAGTTCTTC.